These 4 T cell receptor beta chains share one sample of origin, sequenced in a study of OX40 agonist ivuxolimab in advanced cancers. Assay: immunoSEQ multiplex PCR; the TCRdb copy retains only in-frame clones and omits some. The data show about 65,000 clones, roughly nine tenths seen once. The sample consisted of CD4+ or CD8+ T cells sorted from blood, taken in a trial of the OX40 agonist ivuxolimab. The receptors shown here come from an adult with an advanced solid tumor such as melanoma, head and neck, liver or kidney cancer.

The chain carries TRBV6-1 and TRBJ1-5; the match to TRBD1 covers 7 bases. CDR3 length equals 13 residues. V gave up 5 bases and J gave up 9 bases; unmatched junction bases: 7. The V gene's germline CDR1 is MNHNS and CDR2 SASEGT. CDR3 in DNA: TGTGCCAGCAGTACCGAAAGGGGGCCGCCCCAGCATTTT. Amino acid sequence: CASSTERGPPQHF.

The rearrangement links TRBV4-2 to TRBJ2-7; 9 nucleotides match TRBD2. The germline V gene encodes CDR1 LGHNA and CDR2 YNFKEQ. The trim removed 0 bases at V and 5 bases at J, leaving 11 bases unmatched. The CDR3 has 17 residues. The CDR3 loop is CASSQDLVAGDSDEQYF. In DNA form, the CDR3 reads TGTGCCAGCAGCCAAGATTTGGTAGCGGGAGATAGCGACGAGCAGTACTTC.

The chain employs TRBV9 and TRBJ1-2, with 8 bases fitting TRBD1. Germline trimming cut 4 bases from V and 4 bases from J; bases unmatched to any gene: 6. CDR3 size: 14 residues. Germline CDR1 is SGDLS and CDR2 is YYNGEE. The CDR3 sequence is CASSPETGVYGYTF. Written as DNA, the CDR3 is TGTGCCAGCAGCCCCGAGACAGGGGTCTATGGCTACACCTTC. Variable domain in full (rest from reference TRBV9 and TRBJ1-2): DSGVTQTPKHLITATGQRVTLRCSPRSGDLSVYWYQQSLDQGLQFLIQYYNGEERAKGNILERFSAQQFPDLHSELNLSSLELGDSALYFCASSPETGVYGYTFGSGTRLTVV.

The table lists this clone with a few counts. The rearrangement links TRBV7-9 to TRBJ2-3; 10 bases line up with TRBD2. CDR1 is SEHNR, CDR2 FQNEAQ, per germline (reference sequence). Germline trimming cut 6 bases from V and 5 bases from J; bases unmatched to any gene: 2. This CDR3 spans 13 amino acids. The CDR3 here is CASRLAGEDTQYF. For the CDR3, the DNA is TGTGCCAGCAGGCTAGCGGGGGAAGATACGCAGTATTTT. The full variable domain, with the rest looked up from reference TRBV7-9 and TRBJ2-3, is DTGVSQNPRHKITKRGQNVTFRCDPISEHNRLYWYRQTLGQGPEFLTYFQNEAQLEKSRLLSDRFSAERPKGSFSTLEIQRTEQGDSAMYLCASRLAGEDTQYFGPGTRLTVL.